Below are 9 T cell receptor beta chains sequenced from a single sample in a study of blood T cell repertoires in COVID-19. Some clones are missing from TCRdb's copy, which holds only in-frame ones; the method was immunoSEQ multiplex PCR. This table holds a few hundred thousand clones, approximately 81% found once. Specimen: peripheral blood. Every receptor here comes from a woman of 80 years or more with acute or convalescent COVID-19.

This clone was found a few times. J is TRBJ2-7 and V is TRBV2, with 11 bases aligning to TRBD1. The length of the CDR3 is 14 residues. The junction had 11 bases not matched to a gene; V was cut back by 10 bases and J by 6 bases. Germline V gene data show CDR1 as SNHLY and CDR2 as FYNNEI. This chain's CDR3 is CANLPGTGGFEQYF. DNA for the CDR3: TGTGCCAACCTACCTGGGACAGGGGGGTTCGAGCAGTACTTC.

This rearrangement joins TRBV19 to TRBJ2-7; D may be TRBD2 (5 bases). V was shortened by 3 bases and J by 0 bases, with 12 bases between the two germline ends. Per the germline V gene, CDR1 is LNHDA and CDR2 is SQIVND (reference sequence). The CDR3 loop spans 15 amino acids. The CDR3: CASSIVASGSYEQYF. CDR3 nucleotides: TGTGCCAGTAGTATCGTCGCAAGCGGCTCCTACGAGCAGTACTTC.

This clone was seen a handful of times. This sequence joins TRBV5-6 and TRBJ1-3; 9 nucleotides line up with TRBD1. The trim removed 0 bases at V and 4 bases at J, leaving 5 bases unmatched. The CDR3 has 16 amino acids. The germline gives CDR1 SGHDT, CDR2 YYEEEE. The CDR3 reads CASSLEGTGLGNTIYF. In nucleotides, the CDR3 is TGTGCCAGCAGCTTGGAAGGGACAGGGCTCGGAAACACCATATATTTT.

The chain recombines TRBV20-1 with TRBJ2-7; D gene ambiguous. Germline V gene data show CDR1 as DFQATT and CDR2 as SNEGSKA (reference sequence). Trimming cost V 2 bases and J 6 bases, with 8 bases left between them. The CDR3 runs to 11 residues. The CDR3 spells CSARIVREQYF. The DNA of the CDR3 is TGCAGTGCTAGAATAGTCCGCGAGCAGTACTTC.

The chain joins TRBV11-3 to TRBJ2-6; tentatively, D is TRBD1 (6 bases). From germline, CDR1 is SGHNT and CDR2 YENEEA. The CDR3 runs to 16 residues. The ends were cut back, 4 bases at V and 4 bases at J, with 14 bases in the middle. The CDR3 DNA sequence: TGTGCCAGCAGCTCGGACAGTTCAGGGGGGGCCAACGTCCTGACTTTC. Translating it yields CASSSDSSGGANVLTF.

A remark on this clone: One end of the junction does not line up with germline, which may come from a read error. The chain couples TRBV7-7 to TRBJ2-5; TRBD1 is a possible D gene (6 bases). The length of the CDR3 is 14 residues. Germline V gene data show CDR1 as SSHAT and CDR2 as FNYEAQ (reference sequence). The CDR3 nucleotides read TGTGCTAGCAGCCCAACAGGGTCTGGAGAGACCCAGTACTTC. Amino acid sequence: CASSPTGSGETQYF.

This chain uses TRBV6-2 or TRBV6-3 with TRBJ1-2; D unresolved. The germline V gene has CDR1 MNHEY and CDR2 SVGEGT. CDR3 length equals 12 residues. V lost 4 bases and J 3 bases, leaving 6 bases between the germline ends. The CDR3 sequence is CASSSTDYGYTF. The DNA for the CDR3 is TGTGCCAGCAGTTCCACGGACTATGGCTACACCTTC.

CDR3 protein: CASRPLYSNGYTF. DNA for the CDR3: TGTGCCAGTAGGCCGCTTTACAGCAATGGCTACACCTTC. This chain connects TRBV19 to TRBJ1-2, with unresolved D. Trimming removed 6 bases from V and 6 bases from J, with 14 bases in between. Germline V lookup: CDR1 LNHDA, CDR2 SQIVND (reference sequence). This CDR3 has 13 amino acids.

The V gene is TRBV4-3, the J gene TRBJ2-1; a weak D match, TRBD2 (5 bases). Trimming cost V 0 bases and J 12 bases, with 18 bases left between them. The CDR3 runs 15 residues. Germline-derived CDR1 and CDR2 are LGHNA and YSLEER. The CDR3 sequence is CASSQDPGLGSRQFF. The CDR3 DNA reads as TGCGCCAGCAGCCAAGACCCTGGACTGGGCTCAAGGCAGTTCTTC.